These T cell receptor beta chains were read from a single sample in a study of patients and donors after allogeneic stem cell transplantation. TCRdb ran MiXCR on the RT-PCR reads and lists one entry per CDR3 protein. The sample consists of some 92,000 distinct CDR3 sequences, approximately 49% of them appearing once. The source material was blood, either unsorted or a sorted T cell fraction (not recorded which). All receptors derive from a human donor who was either an allogeneic HSCT recipient or a stem cell or donor lymphocyte infusion donor (not recorded which). It is not recorded whose cells these are; they may come from a transplant donor. The CDR3 runs from the conserved cysteine through the conserved F or W. D genes are given only for firm matches. The size of a clone is reported for some rows only, either as once, few or many, or as a class for expanded clones.

>-|TRBJ1-5|few|TRBV19
TGTGCCAGTAGACAGGCCAGGGGCAATCAGCCCCAGCATTTT
CASRQARGNQPQHF
>-|TRBJ1-5|-|TRBV7-9
TGTGCCAGCAGCTTGACAGATTCAATCATGCCCCAGCATTTT
CASSLTDSIMPQHF
>TRBD1|TRBJ2-7|few|TRBV6-5
TGTGCCAGCAGTTACTCGAGTACGGGACAGGGGCCGGTCTCCTACGAGCAGTACTTC
CASSYSSTGQGPVSYEQYF
>-|TRBJ1-4|once|TRBV25-1
TGTGCCAGCAGTGATTACATGATTGCAGGAGAAAAACTGTTTTTT
CASSDYMIAGEKLFF
>-|TRBJ2-1|-|TRBV28
TGTGCCAGCAGTTTAGAGAGTGTCTGGACGGATGAGCAGTTCTTC
CASSLESVWTDEQFF
>TRBD2|TRBJ2-7|-|TRBV20-1
TGCAGTGCTCCTCAGTGGGCTGGGGGAGGGTACGAGCAGTACTTC
CSAPQWAGGGYEQYF
>-|TRBJ1-5|-|TRBV6-5
TGTGCCAGCAGTTACTCAGGGGCGAGCAATCAGCCCCAGCATTTT
CASSYSGASNQPQHF
>-|TRBJ1-6|-|TRBV9
TGTGCCAGCAGCGTAGACGGGGGTAATTCACCCCTCCACTTT
CASSVDGGNSPLHF
>TRBD2|TRBJ2-2|-|TRBV4-2
TGTGCCAGCAGCCTGACTAGCGGGAACACCGGGGAGCTGTTTTTT
CASSLTSGNTGELFF
>-|TRBJ2-3|-|TRBV28
TGTGCCAGCAGTTTTAGCCAGCAAGATACGCAGTATTTT
CASSFSQQDTQYF
>-|TRBJ2-6|-|TRBV29-1
TGCAGCGTTGTTGTACACGGTCTCTCTGGGGCCAACGTCCTGACTTTC
CSVVVHGLSGANVLTF
>TRBD1|TRBJ1-1|once|TRBV4-1
TGCGCCAGCAGCCACTTACAGGGGGTCGTCACTGAAGCTTTCTTT
CASSHLQGVVTEAFF
>-|TRBJ1-2|-|TRBV27
TGTGCCAGCAGTTTAAGGATTGATAGTAGGGGCTACACCTTC
CASSLRIDSRGYTF
>-|TRBJ1-2|few|TRBV12-3/TRBV12-4
TGTGCCAGCACCTTCGGTACAGGGACCTATGGCTACACCTTC
CASTFGTGTYGYTF
>-|TRBJ1-2|-|TRBV28
TGTGCCAGCAGCCGCCGGGGAGACTATGGCTACACCTTC
CASSRRGDYGYTF
>TRBD1|TRBJ1-5|-|TRBV19
TGTGCCATAGGACAGGGGGCGAAGAGCAATCAGCCCCAGCATTTT
CAIGQGAKSNQPQHF
>-|TRBJ2-7|-|TRBV20-1
TGCAGTGCTAGAGATCTAGCTAGCGAGCAGTACTTC
CSARDLASEQYF
>-|TRBJ2-2|-|TRBV9
TGTGCCAGCAGCGTCGGAGGGACCGCTCGGGCCGGGGAGCTGTTTTTT
CASSVGGTARAGELFF
>-|TRBJ1-5|-|TRBV28
TGTGCCAGCAGTTTTGGGCGTGGATTTCGGACGGGAAGCAATCAGCCCCAGCATTTT
CASSFGRGFRTGSNQPQHF
>-|TRBJ1-4|-|TRBV20-1
TGCAGTGCTAGCGCCCCAGGGCAAAGTCTGTTTTTT
CSASAPGQSLFF
>-|TRBJ1-1|-|TRBV3-1
TGTGCCAGCAGCCCGGCGAATTTTGAAGCTTTCTTT
CASSPANFEAFF
>-|TRBJ1-2|-|TRBV28
TGTGCCAGCAGTTTATCAGGGCACAATGGCTACACCTTC
CASSLSGHNGYTF
>-|TRBJ1-1|-|TRBV18
TGTGCCAGCTCACCAATCGAACAGGGAGGGACTGAAGCTTTCTTT
CASSPIEQGGTEAFF
>TRBD1|TRBJ2-1|-|TRBV6-5
TGTGCCAGCAGTTACCCCGGGACAGGGGCCTACAATGAGCAGTTCTTC
CASSYPGTGAYNEQFF
>-|TRBJ2-4|-|TRBV7-7
TGTGCTATCCCAGGCTTAGGAGGGAGGAACCTAGCCAAAAACATTCAGTACTTC
CAIPGLGGRNLAKNIQYF
>TRBD1|TRBJ1-2|-|TRBV20-1
TGCAGTGCTAGAGGGACAGGGGTATATGGCTACACCTTC
CSARGTGVYGYTF
>TRBD1|TRBJ1-1|few|TRBV11-2
TGTGCCAGCAGCTTAGCCCTACAGGGGGCATACACTGAAGCTTTCTTT
CASSLALQGAYTEAFF
>-|TRBJ2-1|-|TRBV6-2/TRBV6-3
TGTGCCAGCAGTTACGCCTTTATGGGGACGTACAATGAGCAGTTCTTC
CASSYAFMGTYNEQFF
>-|TRBJ1-5|-|TRBV12-3/TRBV12-4
TGTGCCAGCAGTTTCAGGGTCCTCACCCCTAATCAGCCCCAGCATTTT
CASSFRVLTPNQPQHF
>-|TRBJ1-3|-|TRBV19
TGTGCCAGTAGTATCGATGGAAACACCATATATTTT
CASSIDGNTIYF
>-|TRBJ1-2|-|TRBV9
TGTGCCAGCAGCGTACTAACAGGGCCGAACTATGGCTACACCTTC
CASSVLTGPNYGYTF
>TRBD1|TRBJ2-1|-|TRBV12-3/TRBV12-4
TGTGCCAGCAGCCGGCCGGGACAGGGGTTTCGAAGCTCCTACAATGAGCAGTTCTTC
CASSRPGQGFRSSYNEQFF
>-|TRBJ1-3|-|TRBV4-3
TGCGCCAGCAGCCAAGTTGCTCGGGGCTCTGGAAACACCATATATTTT
CASSQVARGSGNTIYF
>TRBD1|TRBJ1-5|-|TRBV28
TGTGCCAGCAGACATGACAGGGGCGCTTATCAGCCCCAGCATTTT
CASRHDRGAYQPQHF
>-|TRBJ1-5|-|TRBV27
TGTGCCAGCAGTGTGTCAGCTTATAGCAATCAGCCCCAGCATTTT
CASSVSAYSNQPQHF
>TRBD2|TRBJ2-1|-|TRBV10-3
TGTGCCATCAGTGAGTTACTAGCGGGAGATAATGAGCAGTTCTTC
CAISELLAGDNEQFF
>TRBD1|TRBJ1-6|-|TRBV9
TGTGCCAGCAGCGGGCCCTTAACGGGACAGCAAAATTCACCCCTCCACTTT
CASSGPLTGQQNSPLHF
>-|TRBJ1-5|-|TRBV28
TGTGCCAGCAGTTTACCCAGAGGGAGGAGTGGGTTCAGCGATCAGCCCCAGCATTTT
CASSLPRGRSGFSDQPQHF
>TRBD1|TRBJ1-2|-|TRBV12-3/TRBV12-4
TGTGCCAGCAGTCCCCCCAGGACAGGGGGGGACTATGGCTACACCTTC
CASSPPRTGGDYGYTF
>-|TRBJ1-1|few|TRBV7-3
TGTGCCTTGGAAGGCGTGGGCACTGAAGCTTTCTTT
CALEGVGTEAFF
>-|TRBJ1-2|once|TRBV7-3
TGTGCCAGCAGCTTAACTGGGGACGCTAACTATGGCTACACCTTC
CASSLTGDANYGYTF
>-|TRBJ1-1|few|TRBV5-1
TGCGCCAGCAGCTTGGGGATGGACAGCTTGAACACTGAAGCTTTCTTT
CASSLGMDSLNTEAFF
>-|TRBJ2-4|-|TRBV6-5
TGTGCCAGCGCACGTGAGGGTTCCTCGGTAGCCAAAAACATTCAGTACTTC
CASAREGSSVAKNIQYF
>-|TRBJ2-1|-|TRBV7-8
TGTGCCAGCAGCTTATCTGTTGTAAGTGGCTACAATGAGCAGTTCTTC
CASSLSVVSGYNEQFF
>-|TRBJ1-1|few|TRBV12-3/TRBV12-4
TGTGCCAGCAGTTTAGCGGGGGCGCGAATCTCTACTGAAGCTTTCTTT
CASSLAGARISTEAFF
>TRBD2|TRBJ2-4|-|TRBV7-9
TGTGCCAGCAGCTTAGTACGGGGGGGCACGGCCAAAAACATTCAGTACTTC
CASSLVRGGTAKNIQYF
>-|TRBJ1-5|few|TRBV7-9
TGTGCCAGCAGCCAAAAAGGAGGGCCGATCCAGCATTTT
CASSQKGGPIQHF
>TRBD1|TRBJ1-6|-|TRBV20-1
TGCAGTGCTAGAACAGGGGATTCACCCCTCCACTTT
CSARTGDSPLHF
>-|TRBJ1-1|few|TRBV29-1
TGCAGCGTCGCCGGCCCGGGACCTTCAAACCCCATGAACACTGAAGCTTTCTTT
CSVAGPGPSNPMNTEAFF
>-|TRBJ1-5|-|TRBV27
TGTGCCAGCAGTTTGGATGGCGGAGGTCAGCCCCAGCATTTT
CASSLDGGGQPQHF
>-|TRBJ1-5|-|TRBV27
TGTGCCAGCAGTTTACTAGTCAGGGCCGATGGGAATCAGCCCCAGCATTTT
CASSLLVRADGNQPQHF
>TRBD1|TRBJ1-4|-|TRBV20-1
TGCAGTGCCCGTGACAGGGGTAATGAAAAACTGTTTTTT
CSARDRGNEKLFF
>TRBD1|TRBJ1-5|-|TRBV6-6
TGTGCCAGCAGTTACGACAGGGTACAGCCCCAGCATTTT
CASSYDRVQPQHF
>-|TRBJ1-4|few|TRBV7-9
TGTGCCAGCAGCGCGGACAGTCTACGCGAAAAACTGTTTTTT
CASSADSLREKLFF
>TRBD1|TRBJ1-1|-|TRBV7-3
TGTGCCAGCAGCCCCGGTTACAGGGGGAGGGGCACTGAAGCTTTCTTT
CASSPGYRGRGTEAFF
>-|TRBJ1-4|few|TRBV6-5
TGTGCCAGCAGTTACTCGATGGTTGGCAGTGAAAAACTGTTTTTT
CASSYSMVGSEKLFF
>TRBD1|TRBJ2-4|-|TRBV7-6
TGTGCCAGCAGCTTAGGGACCGGGACAGGTCCCAAAAACATTCAGTACTTC
CASSLGTGTGPKNIQYF
>TRBD1|TRBJ1-2|few|TRBV12-3/TRBV12-4
TGTGCCAGCAGATCGACGGAGGACAGGCGGGGCTACACCTTC
CASRSTEDRRGYTF
>-|TRBJ1-4|-|TRBV29-1
TGCAGCGTTGGCCGGGGGGATGAAAAACTGTTTTTT
CSVGRGDEKLFF